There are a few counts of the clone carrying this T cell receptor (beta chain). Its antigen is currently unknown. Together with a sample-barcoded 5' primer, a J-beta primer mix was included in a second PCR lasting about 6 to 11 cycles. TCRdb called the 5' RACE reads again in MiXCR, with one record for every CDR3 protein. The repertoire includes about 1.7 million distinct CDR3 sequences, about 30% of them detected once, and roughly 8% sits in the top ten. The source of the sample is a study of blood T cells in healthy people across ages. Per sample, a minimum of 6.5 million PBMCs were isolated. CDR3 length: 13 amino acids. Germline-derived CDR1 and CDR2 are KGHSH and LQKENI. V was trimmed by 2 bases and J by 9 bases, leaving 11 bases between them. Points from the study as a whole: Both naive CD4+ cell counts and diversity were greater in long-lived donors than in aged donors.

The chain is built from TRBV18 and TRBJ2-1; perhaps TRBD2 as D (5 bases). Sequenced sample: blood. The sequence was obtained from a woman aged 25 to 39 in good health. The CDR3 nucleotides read TGTGCCAGCTCACCAGACATCGGGATTGAGCAGTTCTTC. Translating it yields CASSPDIGIEQFF.